Listed below are T cell receptor beta chains from one sample, sequenced in a study of spatial heterogeneity in lung cancer. MiXCR, applied by TCRdb to the 5' RACE reads, yields one record per CDR3 protein. This sample carries about 48,000 distinct CDR3 sequences, less than 5.5% of them seen once, and the ten largest clones take around 10%. Sequenced material: PBMCs, taken at surgery. The receptor set was obtained from a male donor with early-stage non-small cell lung cancer. CDR3s include the opening cysteine and the closing phenylalanine or tryptophan. The D gene is left open where the match is weak. The size entry is marked missing in some rows and otherwise reads once, few, many or a size class.

TRBV20-1	many	TRBJ2-7	TRBD2	CSARDKNRTRKAYEQYF	TGCAGTGCTAGAGATAAGAACAGGACTAGAAAAGCCTACGAGCAGTACTTC
TRBV4-3	many	TRBJ2-3	TRBD2	CASSPLAEVTDTQYF	TGCGCCAGCAGCCCTCTAGCGGAGGTCACAGATACGCAGTATTTT
TRBV28	many	TRBJ2-6	.	CASSDDREGSGANVLTF	TGTGCCAGCAGTGACGACAGGGAGGGGTCTGGGGCCAACGTCCTGACTTTC
TRBV9	many	TRBJ1-1	TRBD1	CASSPRQGENTEAFF	TGTGCCAGCAGCCCCCGACAGGGGGAAAACACTGAAGCTTTCTTT
TRBV27	many	TRBJ1-2	TRBD1	CASSYDRGPTPYGYTF	TGTGCCAGCAGCTACGACAGGGGGCCGACCCCCTATGGCTACACCTTC
TRBV7-2	many	TRBJ2-7	.	CASSPDDTITAQYF	TGTGCCAGCAGCCCGGACGACACAATAACGGCCCAGTACTTC
TRBV18	many	TRBJ1-4	.	CASSPLTLGNEKLFF	TGTGCCAGCTCACCACTAACTCTGGGGAATGAAAAACTGTTTTTT
TRBV7-3	many	TRBJ2-5	.	CASSLSGGETQYF	TGTGCCAGCAGCTTATCCGGGGGAGAGACCCAGTACTTC
TRBV11-3	many	TRBJ2-5	.	CASSRGGQHQETQYF	TGTGCCAGCAGCCGGGGAGGACAGCATCAAGAGACCCAGTACTTC
TRBV19	many	TRBJ2-7	.	CASGPGRIYEQYF	TGTGCCAGCGGACCGGGACGGATTTACGAGCAGTACTTC
TRBV18	many	TRBJ1-1	TRBD1	CASSRGTGGSTEAFF	TGTGCCAGCTCACGCGGGACAGGGGGAAGTACTGAAGCTTTCTTT
TRBV5-5	many	TRBJ2-5	.	CASSPRWAGEETQYF	TGTGCCAGCAGCCCGCGGTGGGCCGGGGAAGAGACCCAGTACTTC
TRBV30	many	TRBJ2-5	TRBD1	CAWTTGAETQYF	TGTGCCTGGACGACAGGGGCTGAGACCCAGTACTTC
TRBV5-1	many	TRBJ2-3	TRBD2	CASSPGLAGHTDTQYF	TGCGCCAGCAGCCCGGGACTAGCGGGACACACAGATACGCAGTATTTT
TRBV9	many	TRBJ2-7	TRBD2	CASSVGTSGSKYEQYF	TGTGCCAGCAGCGTAGGGACTAGCGGGAGCAAGTACGAGCAGTACTTC
TRBV7-2	.	TRBJ2-7	.	CASSLVRDFTYEQYF	TGTGCCAGCAGCTTAGTCCGGGACTTTACCTACGAGCAGTACTTC
TRBV20-1	many	TRBJ2-1	TRBD2	CSARGTSGSTGEQFF	TGCAGTGCTAGAGGGACTAGCGGGAGTACGGGTGAGCAGTTCTTC
TRBV28	many	TRBJ2-2	.	CASREPNTGELFF	TGTGCCAGCAGGGAACCGAACACCGGGGAGCTGTTTTTT
TRBV7-2	.	TRBJ1-4	.	CASSRSLLEKLFF	TGTGCCAGCAGCCGCAGTCTGCTAGAAAAACTGTTTTTT
TRBV21-1	many	TRBJ1-1	.	CASSKAQDRGAFF	TGTGCCAGCAGCAAGGCGCAGGATCGTGGAGCTTTCTTT
TRBV29-1	many	TRBJ2-2	.	CSVVLSGANTGELFF	TGCAGCGTTGTACTTAGCGGTGCGAACACCGGGGAGCTGTTTTTT
TRBV9	many	TRBJ2-1	TRBD2	CASSSSVASGSYSSYNEQFF	TGTGCCAGCAGCTCCTCCGTGGCTAGCGGGAGCTACAGCTCCTACAATGAGCAGTTCTTC
TRBV12-3/TRBV12-4	many	TRBJ1-5	.	CASSRLGQPQHF	TGTGCCAGCAGCCGGTTGGGTCAGCCCCAGCATTTT
TRBV5-1	many	TRBJ2-1	TRBD1	CASSKGGAYSNEQFF	TGCGCCAGCAGCAAAGGGGGCGCCTACAGCAATGAGCAGTTCTTC
TRBV3-1	many	TRBJ2-1	TRBD2	CASSQVGGGPYNEQFF	TGTGCCAGCAGCCAAGTTGGGGGAGGGCCCTACAATGAGCAGTTCTTC
TRBV25-1	many	TRBJ1-6	.	CASSTNDRTSYNSPLHF	TGTGCCAGCAGTACCAATGACAGGACCTCCTATAATTCACCCCTCCACTTT
TRBV19	few	TRBJ2-7	.	CASSPGPQYEQYF	TGTGCCAGTAGCCCAGGCCCCCAGTACGAGCAGTACTTC